Here is one T cell receptor (beta chain) with its context. Its specificity is unknown. The entry originates in a study of STAT3 mutations in large granular lymphocyte leukemia. Findings and limits, study-wide: Clonal expansion was inferred from samples taken at other timepoints. Persisting codominant clonotypes may have hidden a small pathogenic clone. Every T-LGLL patient had at least one immunodominant TCRbeta clonotype.

TCRdb's copy holds only in-frame clones and misses some; the assay was immunoSEQ multiplex PCR. The table has 30,000 to 40,000 clones, 70% to 90% seen once; the top ten hold roughly 13%. CDR1 and CDR2 from the germline V gene are SGHKS and YYEKEE (reference sequence). The CDR3 has 13 amino acids. V lost 2 bases and J lost 3, with 6 bases in between. V usage is TRBV5-5 and J usage is TRBJ2-1, with a weak D call TRBD2 (5 bases). The receptor was isolated from a man aged 55 to 70 with T-cell large granular lymphocyte leukemia. Some clones in this sample may be carry-over from other donors' samples. The sample comprised peripheral blood mononuclear cells. The CDR3 loop reads CASSLDYYNEQFF. The CDR3 region has the DNA TGTGCCAGCAGCTTAGACTACTACAATGAGCAGTTCTTC.